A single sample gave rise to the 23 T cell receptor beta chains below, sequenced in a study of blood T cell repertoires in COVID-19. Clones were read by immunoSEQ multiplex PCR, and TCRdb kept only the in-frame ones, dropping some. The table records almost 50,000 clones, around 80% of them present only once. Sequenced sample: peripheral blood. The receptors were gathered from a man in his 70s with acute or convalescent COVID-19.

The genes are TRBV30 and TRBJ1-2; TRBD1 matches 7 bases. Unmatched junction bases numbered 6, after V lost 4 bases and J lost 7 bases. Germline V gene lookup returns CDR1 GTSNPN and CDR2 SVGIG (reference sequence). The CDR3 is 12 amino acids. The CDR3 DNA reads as TGTGCCTGGATGAGACAGGGCGGTGGCTACACCTTC. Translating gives CAWMRQGGGYTF.

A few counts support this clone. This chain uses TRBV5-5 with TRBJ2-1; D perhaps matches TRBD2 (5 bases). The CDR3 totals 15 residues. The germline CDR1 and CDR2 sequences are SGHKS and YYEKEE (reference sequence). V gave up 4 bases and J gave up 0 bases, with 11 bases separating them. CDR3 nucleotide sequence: TGTGCCAGCAGCCCTAGCCAAAGCTCCTACAATGAGCAGTTCTTC. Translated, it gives CASSPSQSSYNEQFF.

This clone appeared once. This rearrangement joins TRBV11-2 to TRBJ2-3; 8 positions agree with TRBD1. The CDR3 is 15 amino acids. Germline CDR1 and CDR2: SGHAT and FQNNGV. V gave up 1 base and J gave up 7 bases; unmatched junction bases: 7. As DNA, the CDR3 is TGTGCCAGCAGCTTAGGACAGGGGCTCGCGTATACGCAGTATTTT. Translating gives CASSLGQGLAYTQYF.

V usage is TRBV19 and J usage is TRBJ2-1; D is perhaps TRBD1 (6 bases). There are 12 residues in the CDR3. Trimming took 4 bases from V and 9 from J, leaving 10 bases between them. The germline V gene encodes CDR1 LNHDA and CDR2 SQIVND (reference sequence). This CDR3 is CASSNRAGEQFF. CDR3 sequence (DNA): TGTGCCAGTAGTAACAGGGCTGGTGAGCAGTTCTTC.

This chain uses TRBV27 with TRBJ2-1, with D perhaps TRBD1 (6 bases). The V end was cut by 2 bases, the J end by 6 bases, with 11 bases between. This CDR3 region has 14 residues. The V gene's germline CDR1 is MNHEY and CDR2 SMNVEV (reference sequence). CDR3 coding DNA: TGTGCCAGCAGTTTACAACCCAGGGGCAATGAGCAGTTCTTC. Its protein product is CASSLQPRGNEQFF.

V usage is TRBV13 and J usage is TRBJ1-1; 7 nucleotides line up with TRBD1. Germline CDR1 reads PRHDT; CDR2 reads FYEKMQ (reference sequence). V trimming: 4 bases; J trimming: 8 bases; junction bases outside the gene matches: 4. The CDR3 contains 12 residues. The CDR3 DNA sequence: TGTGCCAGCAGCTCGGGACAGATGGAAGCTTTCTTT. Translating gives CASSSGQMEAFF. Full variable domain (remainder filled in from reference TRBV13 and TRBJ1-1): AAGVIQSPRHLIKEKRETATLKCYPIPRHDTVYWYQQGPGQDPQFLISFYEKMQSDKGSIPDRFSAQQFSDYHSELNMSSLELGDSALYFCASSSGQMEAFFGQGTRLTVV.

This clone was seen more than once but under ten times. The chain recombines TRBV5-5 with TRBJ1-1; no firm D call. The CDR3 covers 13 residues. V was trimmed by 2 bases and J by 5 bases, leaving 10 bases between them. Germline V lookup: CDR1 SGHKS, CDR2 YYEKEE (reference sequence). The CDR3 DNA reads TGTGCCAGCAGCTTCTGGGTGGAGACTGAAGCTTTCTTT. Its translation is CASSFWVETEAFF.

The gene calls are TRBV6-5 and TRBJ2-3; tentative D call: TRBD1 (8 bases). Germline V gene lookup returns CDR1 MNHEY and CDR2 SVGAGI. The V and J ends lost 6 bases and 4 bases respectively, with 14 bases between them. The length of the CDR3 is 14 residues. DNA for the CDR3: TGTGCCAGCAGGACAGGGGCGGGGGCAGATACGCAGTATTTT. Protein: CASRTGAGADTQYF.

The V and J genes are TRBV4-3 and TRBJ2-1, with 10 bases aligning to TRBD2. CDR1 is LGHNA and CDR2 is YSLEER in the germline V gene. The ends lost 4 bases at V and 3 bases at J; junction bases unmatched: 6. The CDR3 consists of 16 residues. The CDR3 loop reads CASSRGAGGGYNEQFF. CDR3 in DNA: TGCGCCAGCAGCCGAGGAGCGGGAGGGGGCTACAATGAGCAGTTCTTC.

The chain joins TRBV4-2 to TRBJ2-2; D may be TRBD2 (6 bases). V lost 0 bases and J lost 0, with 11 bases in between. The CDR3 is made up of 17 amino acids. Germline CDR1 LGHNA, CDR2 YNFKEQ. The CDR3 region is CASSQELWGANTGELFF. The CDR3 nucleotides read TGTGCCAGCAGCCAAGAACTGTGGGGGGCGAACACCGGGGAGCTGTTTTTT.

The CDR3 DNA reads TGTGCCAGCAGTTATTCAGGAACCTACGAGCAGTACTTC. It is translated as CASSYSGTYEQYF. The chain carries TRBV27 and TRBJ2-7; D ambiguous. V shed 4 bases and J shed 2 bases, with 9 bases lying between them. The CDR3 length is 13 residues. Germline assignment: CDR1 MNHEY and CDR2 SMNVEV (reference sequence).

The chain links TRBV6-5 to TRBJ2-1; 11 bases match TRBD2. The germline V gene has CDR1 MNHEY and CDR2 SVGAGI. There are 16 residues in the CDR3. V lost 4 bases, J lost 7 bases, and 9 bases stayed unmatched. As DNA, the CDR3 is TGTGCCAGCAGTTCCGTAGCGGGAGGGCCGGGGAATGAGCAGTTCTTC. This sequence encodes CASSSVAGGPGNEQFF.

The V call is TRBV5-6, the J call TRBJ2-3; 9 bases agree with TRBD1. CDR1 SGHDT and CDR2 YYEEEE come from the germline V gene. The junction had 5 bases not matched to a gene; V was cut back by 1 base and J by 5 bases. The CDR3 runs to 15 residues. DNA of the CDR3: TGTGCCAGCAGCTTGCCAGGGACAGGGAAAGATACGCAGTATTTT. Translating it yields CASSLPGTGKDTQYF.

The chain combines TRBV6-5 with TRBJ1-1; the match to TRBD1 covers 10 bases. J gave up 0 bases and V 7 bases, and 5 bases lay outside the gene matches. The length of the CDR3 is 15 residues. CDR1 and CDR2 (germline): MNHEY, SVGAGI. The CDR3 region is CASIQGTGVNTEAFF. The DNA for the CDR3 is TGTGCCAGCATTCAGGGGACAGGGGTGAACACTGAAGCTTTCTTT.

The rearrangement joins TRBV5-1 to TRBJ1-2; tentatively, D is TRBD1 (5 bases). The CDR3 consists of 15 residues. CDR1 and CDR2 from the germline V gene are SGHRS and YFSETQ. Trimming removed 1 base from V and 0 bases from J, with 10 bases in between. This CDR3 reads CASSLSGGTNYGYTF. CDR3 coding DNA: TGCGCCAGCAGCTTGTCCGGGGGGACTAACTATGGCTACACCTTC.

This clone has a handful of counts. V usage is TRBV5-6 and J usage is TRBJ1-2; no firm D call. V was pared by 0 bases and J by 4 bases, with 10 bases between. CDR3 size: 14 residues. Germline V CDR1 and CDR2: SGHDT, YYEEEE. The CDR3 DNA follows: TGTGCCAGCAGCTTGGCCAGGTCCTTCTATGGCTACACCTTC. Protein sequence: CASSLARSFYGYTF.

The CDR3 spells CASSLVGTSTDTQYF. CDR3 bases: TGCGCCAGCAGCTTGGTGGGGACTAGCACAGATACGCAGTATTTT. The chain recombines TRBV5-1 with TRBJ2-3; TRBD2 might be the D (6 bases). This CDR3 contains 15 residues. CDR1 and CDR2 from the germline V gene are SGHRS and YFSETQ. With 0 bases removed from V and 0 bases from J, the gap between germline ends came to 8 bases.

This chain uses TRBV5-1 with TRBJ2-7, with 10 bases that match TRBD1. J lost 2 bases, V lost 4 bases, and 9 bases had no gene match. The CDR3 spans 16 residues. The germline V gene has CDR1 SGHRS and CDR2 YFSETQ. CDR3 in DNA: TGCGCCAGCAGCCCTCGAGCCGGGACAGGGGCCTACGAGCAGTACTTC. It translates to CASSPRAGTGAYEQYF.

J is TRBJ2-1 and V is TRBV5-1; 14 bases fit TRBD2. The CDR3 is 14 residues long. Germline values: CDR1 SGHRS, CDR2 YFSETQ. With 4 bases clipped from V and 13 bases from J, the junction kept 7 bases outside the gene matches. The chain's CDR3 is CASSPGLAGGKQFF. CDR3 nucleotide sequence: TGCGCCAGCAGCCCCGGACTAGCGGGGGGTAAACAGTTCTTC.

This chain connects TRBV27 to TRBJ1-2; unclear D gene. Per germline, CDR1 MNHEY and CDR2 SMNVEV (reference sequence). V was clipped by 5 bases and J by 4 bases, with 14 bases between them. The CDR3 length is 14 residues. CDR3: CASSPGGASYGYTF. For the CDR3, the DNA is TGTGCCAGCAGTCCCGGCGGAGCCTCCTATGGCTACACCTTC.

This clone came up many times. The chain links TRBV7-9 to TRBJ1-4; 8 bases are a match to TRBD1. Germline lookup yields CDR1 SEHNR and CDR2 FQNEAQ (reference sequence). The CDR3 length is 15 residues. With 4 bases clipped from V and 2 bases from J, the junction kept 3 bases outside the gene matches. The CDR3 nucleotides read TGTGCCAGCAGCTCCTACAGGGGGACTAATGAAAAACTGTTTTTT. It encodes CASSSYRGTNEKLFF.

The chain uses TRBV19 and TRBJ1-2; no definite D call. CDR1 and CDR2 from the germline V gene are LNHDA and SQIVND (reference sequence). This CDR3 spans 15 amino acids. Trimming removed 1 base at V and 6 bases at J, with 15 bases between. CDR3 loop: CASSIGTRGVDGYTF. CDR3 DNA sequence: TGTGCCAGTAGTATAGGGACGCGGGGAGTAGATGGCTACACCTTC.

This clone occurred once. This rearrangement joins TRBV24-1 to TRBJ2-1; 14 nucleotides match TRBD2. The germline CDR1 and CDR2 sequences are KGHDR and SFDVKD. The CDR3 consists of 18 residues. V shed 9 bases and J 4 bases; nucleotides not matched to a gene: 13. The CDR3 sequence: CATAPGTSGSLSYNEQFF. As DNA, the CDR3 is TGTGCCACCGCCCCGGGGACTAGCGGGAGTCTGAGTTACAATGAGCAGTTCTTC.